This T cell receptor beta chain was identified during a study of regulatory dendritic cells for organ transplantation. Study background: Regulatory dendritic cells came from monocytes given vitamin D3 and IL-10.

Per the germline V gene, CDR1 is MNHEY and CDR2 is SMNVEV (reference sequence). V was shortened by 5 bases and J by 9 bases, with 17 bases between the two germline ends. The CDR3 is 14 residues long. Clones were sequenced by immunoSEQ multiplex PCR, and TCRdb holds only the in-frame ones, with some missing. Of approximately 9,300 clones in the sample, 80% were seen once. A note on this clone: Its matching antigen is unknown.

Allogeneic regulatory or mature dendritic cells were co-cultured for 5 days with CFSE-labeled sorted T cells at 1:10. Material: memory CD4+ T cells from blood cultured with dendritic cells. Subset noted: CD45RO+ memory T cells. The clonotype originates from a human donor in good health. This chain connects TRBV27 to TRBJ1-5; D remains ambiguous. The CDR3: CASSPDLAGPPQHF. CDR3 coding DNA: TGTGCCAGCAGTCCTGACCTCGCGGGTCCGCCCCAGCATTTT.